At least ten counts were recorded for the clone carrying this T cell receptor (beta chain). Its antigen is undetermined. This specimen comes from a study of identical twins. General study results and limits: The study reached conclusions through statistical analysis that was cross-sectional, not following the same donors. Zero-insertion analyses were open to partial confounding by invariant MAIT and iNKT cells.

Using its own MiXCR run on the 5' RACE reads, TCRdb lists one record per CDR3 protein. The sample contains nearly 900,000 distinct CDR3 sequences, 12% of which appear only once. V lost 5 bases to trimming and J lost 7 bases, with 11 bases between them. The CDR3 covers 12 residues. These data also formed part of another study, on yellow fever vaccine responses in identical twins.

The chain links TRBV12-3 or TRBV12-4 to TRBJ1-2; D remains unclear. This TCR derives from a woman aged 18-35 years in good health. The sample was PBMCs. The CDR3 region is CASSNLRGGYTF. CDR3 in DNA: TGTGCCAGCAGTAATCTGCGGGGTGGCTACACCTTC.